The clone carrying this T cell receptor beta chain was recorded only once. This sample was included in a study of blood T cell repertoires in COVID-19. About the study: COVID-19 samples, acute and convalescent, were from the United States, Italy and Spain.

Trimming removed 0 bases from V and 0 bases from J, with 11 bases in between. CDR3 length: 16 amino acids. The germline V gene encodes CDR1 KGHSH and CDR2 LQKENI. Methods used by the authors: Cell counts per sample came from amplifying reference gene primers. Produced via immunoSEQ multiplex PCR; TCRdb's table is partial and in-frame only. D and trimming were read from the DNA, whereas the V and J calls and clone size are those reported in that table. The table has about 190,000 clones, roughly 90% seen once. The TCR was taken from a man aged 45-60 years with acute or convalescent COVID-19. The specimen sequenced was peripheral blood. This rearrangement joins TRBV18 to TRBJ1-1; TRBD1 is a possible D gene (5 bases). Here the CDR3 DNA reads TGTGCCAGCTCACCACCCGACAGCTACATGAACACTGAAGCTTTCTTT. It codes for CASSPPDSYMNTEAFF.